This TCR beta chain came from a study of blood T cell repertoires in COVID-19. V shed 3 bases and J 4 bases; nucleotides not matched to a gene: 9. CDR3 length equals 15 residues. Germline CDR1 and CDR2: DFQATT and SNEGSKA (reference sequence). Data came from immunoSEQ multiplex PCR; TCRdb stores just in-frame clones and leaves some out. In the table there are over 300,000 clones, 89% of which are singletons. V gene TRBV20-1 combines with J gene TRBJ2-3; 8 nucleotides align to TRBD2. Sequenced sample: peripheral blood. This sequence was found in a man aged 18-30 years who had recovered from COVID-19. The CDR3 DNA follows: TGCAGTGCTAGTCGGGCCAGCGGGGGCTCAGATACGCAGTATTTT. Its translation: CSASRASGGSDTQYF.